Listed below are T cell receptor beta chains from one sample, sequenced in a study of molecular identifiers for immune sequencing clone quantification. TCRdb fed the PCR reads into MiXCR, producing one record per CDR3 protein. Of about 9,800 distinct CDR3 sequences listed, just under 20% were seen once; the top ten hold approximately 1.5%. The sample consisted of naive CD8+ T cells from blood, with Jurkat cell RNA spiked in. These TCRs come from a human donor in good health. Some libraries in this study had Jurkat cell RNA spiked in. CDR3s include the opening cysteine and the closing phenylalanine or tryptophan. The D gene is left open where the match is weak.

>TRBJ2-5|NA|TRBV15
CATSRERQPSETQYF
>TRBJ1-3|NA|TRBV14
CASSPRDTIYF
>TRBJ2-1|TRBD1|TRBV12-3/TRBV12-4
CASIDGGQGFNEQFF
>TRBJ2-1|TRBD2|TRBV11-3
CASSQTSGEQFF
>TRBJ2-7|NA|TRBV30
CAWSVGSGEQYF
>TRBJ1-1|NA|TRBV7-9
CASSSRTGNTEAFF
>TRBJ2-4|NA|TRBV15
CATSPTIAKNIQYF
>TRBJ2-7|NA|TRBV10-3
CAISESASREQYF
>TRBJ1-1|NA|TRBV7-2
CASSLGWQENPEAFF
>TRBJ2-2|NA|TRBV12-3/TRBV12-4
CAGGLNTGELFF
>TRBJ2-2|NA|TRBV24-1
CATSGRLNTGELFF
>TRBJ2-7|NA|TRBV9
CASSPRLAYEQYF
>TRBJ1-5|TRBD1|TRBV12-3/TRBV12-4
CASSSRGNQPQHF
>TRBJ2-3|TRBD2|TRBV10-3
CAISEGLAETPTDTQYF
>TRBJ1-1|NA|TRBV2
CASSDGLEVNTEAFF
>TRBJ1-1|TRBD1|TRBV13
CASIRWGDREVPEAFF
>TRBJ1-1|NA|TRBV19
CASSPWTASTEAFF
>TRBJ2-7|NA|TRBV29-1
CSVEATENPYEQYF
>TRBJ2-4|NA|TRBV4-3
CASSQDLQVAKNIQYF
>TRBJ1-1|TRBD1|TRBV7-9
CASSFGTGMEAFF